This T cell receptor (beta chain) is from a study of beta chain features in type 1 diabetes. Study-wide results and caveats: Any HLA effect on TCRB rearrangement was left unresolved by small sub-analyses.

The investigators reverse transcribed all of the isolated RNA, so they sequenced expressed TCRB transcripts. Using immunoSEQ multiplex PCR, the repertoire was profiled, and TCRdb retains in-frame clones only, with some absent. The table records roughly 300,000 clones, 12% to 15% of them present only once. This clone was counted between two and nine times. The antigen remains unidentified. CDR3 length: 14 amino acids. Germline trimming cut 4 bases from V and 6 bases from J; bases unmatched to any gene: 7. CDR1 SGHNT and CDR2 YYREEE come from the germline V gene (reference sequence). The chain combines TRBV5-4 with TRBJ2-3, with TRBD2 matching over 8 bases. Sequencing was done on a sample of central memory CD4+ T cells from blood. This sequence originates from a man aged 30 to 45 in good health. The DNA for the CDR3 is TGTGCCAGCAGCCTGGGGACTAGTAAGGATACGCAGTATTTT. Protein product: CASSLGTSKDTQYF.